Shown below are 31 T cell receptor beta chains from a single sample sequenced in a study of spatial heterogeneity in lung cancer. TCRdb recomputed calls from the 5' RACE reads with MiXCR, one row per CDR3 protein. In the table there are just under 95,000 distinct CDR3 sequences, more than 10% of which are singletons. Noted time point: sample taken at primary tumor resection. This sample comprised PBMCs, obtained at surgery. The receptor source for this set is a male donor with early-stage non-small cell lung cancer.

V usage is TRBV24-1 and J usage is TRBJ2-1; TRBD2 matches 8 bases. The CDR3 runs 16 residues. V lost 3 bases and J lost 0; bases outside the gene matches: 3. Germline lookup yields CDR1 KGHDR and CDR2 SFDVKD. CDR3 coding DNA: TGTGCCACCAGTGATGTAAGCGGGAGCTCCTACAATGAGCAGTTCTTC. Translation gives CATSDVSGSSYNEQFF.

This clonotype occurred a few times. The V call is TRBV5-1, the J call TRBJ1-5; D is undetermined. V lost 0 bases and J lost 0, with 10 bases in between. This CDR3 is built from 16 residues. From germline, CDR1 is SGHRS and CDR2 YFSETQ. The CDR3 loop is CASSLAITHSNQPQHF. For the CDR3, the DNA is TGCGCCAGCAGCTTGGCCATAACGCATAGCAATCAGCCCCAGCATTTT. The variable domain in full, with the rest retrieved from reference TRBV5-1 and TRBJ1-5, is KAGVTQTPRYLIKTRGQQVTLSCSPISGHRSVSWYQQTPGQGLQFLFEYFSETQRNKGNFPGRFSGRQFSNSRSEMNVSTLELGDSALYLCASSLAITHSNQPQHFGDGTRLSIL.

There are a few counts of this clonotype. This CDR3 reads CATSQTSPNTGELFF. In nucleotides, the CDR3 is TGTGCCACCAGTCAGACTAGCCCGAACACCGGGGAGCTGTTTTTT. This sequence joins TRBV24-1 and TRBJ2-2; 7 nucleotides line up with TRBD2. Germline CDR1 and CDR2: KGHDR and SFDVKD. The CDR3 length is 15 residues. Trimming cost V 6 bases and J 0 bases; bases outside gene matches: 3.

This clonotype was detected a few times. The CDR3 DNA reads TGTGCCAGCTCACCGTCGAGTGAAGCTTTCTTT. Its translation: CASSPSSEAFF. The chain links TRBV18 to TRBJ1-1, with no clear D. The CDR3 length is 11 residues. V dropped 3 bases and J dropped 7 bases, with 6 bases sitting between them. CDR1 and CDR2 (germline): KGHSH, LQKENI. The variable domain in full, completed from reference TRBV18 and TRBJ1-1, reads NAGVMQNPRHLVRRRGQEARLRCSPMKGHSHVYWYRQLPEEGLKFMVYLQKENIIDESGMPKERFSAEFPKEGPSILRIQQVVRGDSAAYFCASSPSSEAFFGQGTRLTVV.

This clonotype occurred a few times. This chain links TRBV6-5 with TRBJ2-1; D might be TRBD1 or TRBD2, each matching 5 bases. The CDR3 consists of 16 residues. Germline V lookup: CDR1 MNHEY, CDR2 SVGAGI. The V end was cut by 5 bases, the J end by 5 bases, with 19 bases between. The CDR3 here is CASSRSAGSMDNEQFF. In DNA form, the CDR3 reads TGTGCCAGCAGTCGATCTGCAGGGAGTATGGACAATGAGCAGTTCTTC.

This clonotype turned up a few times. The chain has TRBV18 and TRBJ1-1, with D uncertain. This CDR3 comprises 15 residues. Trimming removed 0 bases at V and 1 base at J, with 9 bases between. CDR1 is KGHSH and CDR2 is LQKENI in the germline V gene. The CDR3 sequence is CASSPPDLGNTEAFF. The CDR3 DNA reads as TGTGCCAGCTCACCACCGGACCTAGGGAACACTGAAGCTTTCTTT. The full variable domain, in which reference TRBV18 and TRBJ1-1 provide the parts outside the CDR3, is NAGVMQNPRHLVRRRGQEARLRCSPMKGHSHVYWYRQLPEEGLKFMVYLQKENIIDESGMPKERFSAEFPKEGPSILRIQQVVRGDSAAYFCASSPPDLGNTEAFFGQGTRLTVV.

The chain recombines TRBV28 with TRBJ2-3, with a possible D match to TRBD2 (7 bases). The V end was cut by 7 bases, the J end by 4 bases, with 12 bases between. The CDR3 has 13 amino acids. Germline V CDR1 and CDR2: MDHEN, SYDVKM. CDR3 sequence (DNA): TGTGCCAGCACCCAAGGGGGGGCAGATACGCAGTATTTT. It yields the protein CASTQGGADTQYF.

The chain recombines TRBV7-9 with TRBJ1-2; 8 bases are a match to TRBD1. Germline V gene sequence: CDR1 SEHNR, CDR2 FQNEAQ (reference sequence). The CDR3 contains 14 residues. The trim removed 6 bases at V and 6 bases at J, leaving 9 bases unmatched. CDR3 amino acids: CASSNGQGSHGYTF. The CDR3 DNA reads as TGTGCCAGCAGTAATGGACAGGGTTCGCATGGCTACACCTTC.

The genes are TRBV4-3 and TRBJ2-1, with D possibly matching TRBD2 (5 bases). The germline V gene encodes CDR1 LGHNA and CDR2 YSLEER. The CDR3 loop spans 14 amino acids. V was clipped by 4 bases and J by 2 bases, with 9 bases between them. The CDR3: CASSPRAAYNEQFF. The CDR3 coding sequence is TGCGCCAGCAGCCCGAGGGCTGCCTACAATGAGCAGTTCTTC.

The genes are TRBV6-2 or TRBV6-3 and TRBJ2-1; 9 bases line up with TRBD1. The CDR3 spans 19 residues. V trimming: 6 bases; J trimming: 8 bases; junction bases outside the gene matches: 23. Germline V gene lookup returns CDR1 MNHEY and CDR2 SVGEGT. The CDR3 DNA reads TGTGCCAGCAGAAGAAAAGACAGGGGGGAACGACTAGCCTGGCATGAGCAGTTCTTC. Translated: CASRRKDRGERLAWHEQFF.

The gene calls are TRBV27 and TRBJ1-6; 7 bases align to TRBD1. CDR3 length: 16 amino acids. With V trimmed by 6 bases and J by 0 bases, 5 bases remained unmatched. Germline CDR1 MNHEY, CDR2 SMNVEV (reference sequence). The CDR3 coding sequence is TGTGCCAGCAGCCCCAGGGACAGCTCCTATAATTCACCCCTCCACTTT. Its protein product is CASSPRDSSYNSPLHF.

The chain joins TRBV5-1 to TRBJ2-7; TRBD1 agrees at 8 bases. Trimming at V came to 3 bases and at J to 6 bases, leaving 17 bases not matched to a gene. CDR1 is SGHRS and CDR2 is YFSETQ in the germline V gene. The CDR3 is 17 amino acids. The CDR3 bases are TGCGCCAGCAGCTGGTGGTCCCCCAGGACAGGGAAGGCCGAGCAGTACTTC. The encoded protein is CASSWWSPRTGKAEQYF.

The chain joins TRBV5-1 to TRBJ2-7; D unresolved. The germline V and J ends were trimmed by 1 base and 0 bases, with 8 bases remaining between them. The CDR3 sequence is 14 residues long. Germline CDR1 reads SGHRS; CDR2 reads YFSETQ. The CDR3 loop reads CASSLLDISYEQYF. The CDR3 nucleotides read TGCGCCAGCAGCTTGCTGGATATCTCCTACGAGCAGTACTTC. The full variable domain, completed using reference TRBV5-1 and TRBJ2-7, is KAGVTQTPRYLIKTRGQQVTLSCSPISGHRSVSWYQQTPGQGLQFLFEYFSETQRNKGNFPGRFSGRQFSNSRSEMNVSTLELGDSALYLCASSLLDISYEQYFGPGTRLTVT.

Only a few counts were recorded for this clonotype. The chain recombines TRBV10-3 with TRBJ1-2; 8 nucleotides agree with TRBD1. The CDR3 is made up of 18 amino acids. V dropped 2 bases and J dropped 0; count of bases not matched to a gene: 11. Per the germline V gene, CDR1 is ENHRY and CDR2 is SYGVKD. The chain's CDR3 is CAISEPLGQAGSNYGYTF. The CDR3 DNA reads TGTGCCATCAGTGAGCCCTTGGGACAGGCGGGCTCTAACTATGGCTACACCTTC.

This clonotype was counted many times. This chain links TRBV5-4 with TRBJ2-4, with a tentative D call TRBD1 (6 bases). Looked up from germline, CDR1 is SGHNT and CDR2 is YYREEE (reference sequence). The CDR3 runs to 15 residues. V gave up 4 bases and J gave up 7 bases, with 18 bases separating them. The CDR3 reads CASSPGQAQGNIQYF. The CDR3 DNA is TGTGCCAGCAGCCCGGGACAAGCCCAAGGGAACATTCAGTACTTC.

In DNA, the CDR3 is TGTGCCAGCAGTTTCCTACTAGCGGGGGAAAACATTCAGTACTTC. Translation: CASSFLLAGENIQYF. The chain links TRBV28 to TRBJ2-4; 11 bases match TRBD2. This CDR3 region has 15 residues. With V trimmed by 3 bases and J by 5 bases, 3 bases remained unmatched. In germline, CDR1 is MDHEN, CDR2 SYDVKM.

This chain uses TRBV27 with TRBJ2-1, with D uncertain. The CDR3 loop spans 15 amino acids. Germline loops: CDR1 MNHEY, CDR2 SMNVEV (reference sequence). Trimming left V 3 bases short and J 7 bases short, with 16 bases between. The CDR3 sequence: CASSFGPYGTNEQFF. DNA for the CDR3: TGTGCCAGCAGTTTCGGTCCGTACGGAACTAATGAGCAGTTCTTC.

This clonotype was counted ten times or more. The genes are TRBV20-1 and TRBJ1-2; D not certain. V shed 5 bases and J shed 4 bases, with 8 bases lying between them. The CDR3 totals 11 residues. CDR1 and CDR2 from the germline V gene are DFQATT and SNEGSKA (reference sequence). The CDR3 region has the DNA TGCAGTGCTTTCAAAGGCTATGGCTACACCTTC. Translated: CSAFKGYGYTF.

The CDR3 spells CASSSPGAGETQYF. The CDR3 region has the DNA TGTGCCAGCAGTTCCCCGGGGGCCGGGGAGACCCAGTACTTC. This sequence joins TRBV28 and TRBJ2-5; either TRBD1 or TRBD2 may supply D (6 bases each). CDR1 and CDR2 (germline): MDHEN, SYDVKM. This CDR3 has 14 residues. The V gene lost 4 bases and the J gene lost 5 bases, with 14 bases spanning the gap.

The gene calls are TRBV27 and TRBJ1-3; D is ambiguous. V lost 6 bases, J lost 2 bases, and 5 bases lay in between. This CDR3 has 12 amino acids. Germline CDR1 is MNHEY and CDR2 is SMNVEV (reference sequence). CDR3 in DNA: TGTGCCAGCAGCGGTCCTGGAAACACCATATATTTT. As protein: CASSGPGNTIYF.

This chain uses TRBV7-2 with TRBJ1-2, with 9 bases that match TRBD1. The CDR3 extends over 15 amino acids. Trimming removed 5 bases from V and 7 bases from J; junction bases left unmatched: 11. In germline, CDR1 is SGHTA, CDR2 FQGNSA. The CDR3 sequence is CASSTRTGVSIGYTF. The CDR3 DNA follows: TGTGCCAGCAGCACCAGGACAGGGGTCTCTATTGGCTACACCTTC.

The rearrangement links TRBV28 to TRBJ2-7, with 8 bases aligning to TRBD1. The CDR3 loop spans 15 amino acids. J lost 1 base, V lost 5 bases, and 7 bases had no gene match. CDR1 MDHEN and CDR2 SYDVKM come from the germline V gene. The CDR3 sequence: CASSPGGRGSYEQYF. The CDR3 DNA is TGTGCCAGCAGTCCAGGGGGCAGGGGGTCCTACGAGCAGTACTTC.

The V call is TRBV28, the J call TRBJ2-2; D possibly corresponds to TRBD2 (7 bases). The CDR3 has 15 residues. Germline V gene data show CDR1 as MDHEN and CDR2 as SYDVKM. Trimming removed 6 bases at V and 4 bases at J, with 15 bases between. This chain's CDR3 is CASSHGGAGTGELFF. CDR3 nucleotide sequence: TGTGCCAGCAGCCATGGGGGGGCGGGCACCGGGGAGCTGTTTTTT.

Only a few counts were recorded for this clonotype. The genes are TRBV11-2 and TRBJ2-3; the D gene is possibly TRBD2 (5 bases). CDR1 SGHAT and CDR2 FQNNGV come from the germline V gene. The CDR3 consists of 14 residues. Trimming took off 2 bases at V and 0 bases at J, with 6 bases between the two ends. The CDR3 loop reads CASSLPSSTDTQYF. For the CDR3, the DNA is TGTGCCAGCAGCTTACCTAGCAGCACAGATACGCAGTATTTT.

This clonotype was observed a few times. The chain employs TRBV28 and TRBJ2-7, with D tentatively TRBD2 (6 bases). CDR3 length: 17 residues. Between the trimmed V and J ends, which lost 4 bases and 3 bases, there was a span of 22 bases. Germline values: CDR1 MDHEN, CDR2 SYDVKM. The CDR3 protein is CASSSFYSGDGVYEQYF. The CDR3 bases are TGTGCCAGCAGTTCATTCTATTCGGGGGATGGGGTCTACGAGCAGTACTTC.

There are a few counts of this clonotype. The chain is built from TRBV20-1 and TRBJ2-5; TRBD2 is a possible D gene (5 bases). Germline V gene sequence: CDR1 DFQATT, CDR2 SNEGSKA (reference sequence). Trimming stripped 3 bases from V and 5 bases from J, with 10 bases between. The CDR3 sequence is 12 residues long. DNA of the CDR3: TGCAGTGCTAGCGTGGGGAGCGAGACCCAGTACTTC. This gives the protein CSASVGSETQYF.

This CDR3 reads CASKRDRSYNEQFF. The CDR3 bases are TGTGCCAGCAAAAGGGACCGCTCCTACAATGAGCAGTTCTTC. The J gene is TRBJ2-1, the V gene TRBV4-2, with D perhaps assigned TRBD1 or TRBD2 (5 bases each). CDR1 is LGHNA and CDR2 is YNFKEQ in the germline V gene. V lost 7 bases and J lost 0, with 10 bases in between. This CDR3 has 14 residues.

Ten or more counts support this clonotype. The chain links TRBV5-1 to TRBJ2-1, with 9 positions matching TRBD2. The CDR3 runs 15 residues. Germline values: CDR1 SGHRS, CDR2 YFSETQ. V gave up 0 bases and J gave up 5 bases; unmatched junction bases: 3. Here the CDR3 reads CASSLALAGHNEQFF. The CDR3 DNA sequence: TGCGCCAGCAGCTTGGCACTAGCGGGCCACAATGAGCAGTTCTTC. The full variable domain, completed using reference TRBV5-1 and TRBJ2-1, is KAGVTQTPRYLIKTRGQQVTLSCSPISGHRSVSWYQQTPGQGLQFLFEYFSETQRNKGNFPGRFSGRQFSNSRSEMNVSTLELGDSALYLCASSLALAGHNEQFFGPGTRLTVL.

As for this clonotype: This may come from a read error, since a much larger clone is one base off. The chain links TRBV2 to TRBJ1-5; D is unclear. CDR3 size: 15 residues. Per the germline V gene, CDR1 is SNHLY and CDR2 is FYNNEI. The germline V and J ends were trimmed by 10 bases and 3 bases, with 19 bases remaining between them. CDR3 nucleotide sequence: TGTGCCAACGGAGGGAAGGACGGAGCCAATCAGCCCCAGCATTTT. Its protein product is CANGGKDGANQPQHF.

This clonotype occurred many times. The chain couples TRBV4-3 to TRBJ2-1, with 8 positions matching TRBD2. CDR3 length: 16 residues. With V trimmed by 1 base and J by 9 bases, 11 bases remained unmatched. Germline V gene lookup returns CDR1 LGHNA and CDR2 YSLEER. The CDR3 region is CASSQALLGGTSEQFF. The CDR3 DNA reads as TGCGCCAGCAGCCAAGCCCTCCTAGGGGGGACTAGTGAGCAGTTCTTC.

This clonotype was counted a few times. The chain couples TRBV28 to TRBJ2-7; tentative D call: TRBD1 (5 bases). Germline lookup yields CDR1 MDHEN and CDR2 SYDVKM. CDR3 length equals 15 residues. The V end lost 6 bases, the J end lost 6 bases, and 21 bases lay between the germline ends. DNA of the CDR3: TGTGCCAGCAGCCCCGGACACAGTACTCCTATCGAGCAGTACTTC. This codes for CASSPGHSTPIEQYF.